The 2 T cell receptor beta chains below were found in one sample sequenced in a study of blood T cell repertoires in COVID-19. Clones were read by immunoSEQ multiplex PCR, and TCRdb kept only the in-frame ones, dropping some. The sample has about 58,000 clones; 78% are singletons. The sample was peripheral blood. All receptors come from a human donor in a cohort sampled during active COVID-19.

The rearrangement links TRBV19 to TRBJ2-7, with a possible D match to TRBD2 (5 bases). Germline V lookup: CDR1 LNHDA, CDR2 SQIVND (reference sequence). The CDR3 has 13 residues. With 4 bases removed from V and 0 bases from J, the gap between germline ends came to 7 bases. The CDR3 DNA reads as TGTGCCAGTAGTAGTGGGAGCTCCTACGAGCAGTACTTC. Translated, it gives CASSSGSSYEQYF.

This clone was counted between two and nine times. The V call is TRBV10-2, the J call TRBJ1-5; possible D gene TRBD1, 6 bases. With 7 bases removed from V and 2 bases from J, the gap between germline ends came to 9 bases. The germline V gene encodes CDR1 WSHSY and CDR2 SAAADI. The CDR3 consists of 13 residues. CDR3 in amino acids: CASTNRGNQPQHF. DNA for the CDR3: TGCGCCAGCACAAACAGGGGCAATCAGCCCCAGCATTTT.